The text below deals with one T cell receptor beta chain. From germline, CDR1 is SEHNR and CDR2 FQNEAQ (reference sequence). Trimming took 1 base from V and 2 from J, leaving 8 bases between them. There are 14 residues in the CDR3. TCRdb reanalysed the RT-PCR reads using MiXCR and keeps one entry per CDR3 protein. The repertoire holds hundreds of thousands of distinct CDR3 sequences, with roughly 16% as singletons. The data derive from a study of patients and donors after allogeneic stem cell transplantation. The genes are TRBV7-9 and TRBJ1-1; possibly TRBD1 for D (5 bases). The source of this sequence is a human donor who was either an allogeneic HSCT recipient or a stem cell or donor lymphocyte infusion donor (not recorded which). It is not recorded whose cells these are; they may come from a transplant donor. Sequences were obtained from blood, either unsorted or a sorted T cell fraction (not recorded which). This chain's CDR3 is CASSLGGENTEAFF. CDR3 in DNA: TGTGCCAGCAGCTTAGGGGGGGAAAACACTGAAGCTTTCTTT.